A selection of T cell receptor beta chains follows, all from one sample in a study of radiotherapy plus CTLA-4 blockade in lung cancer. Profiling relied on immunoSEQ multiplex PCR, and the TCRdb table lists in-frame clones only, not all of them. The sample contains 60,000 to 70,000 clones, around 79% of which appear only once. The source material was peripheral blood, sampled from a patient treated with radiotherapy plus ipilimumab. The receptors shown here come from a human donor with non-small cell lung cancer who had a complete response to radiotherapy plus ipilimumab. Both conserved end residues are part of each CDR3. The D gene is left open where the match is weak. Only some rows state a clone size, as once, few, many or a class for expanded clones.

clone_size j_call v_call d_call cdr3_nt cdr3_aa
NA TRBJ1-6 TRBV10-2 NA TGCGCCAGCAGTGCAAGAAGTAATAATTCACCCCTCCACTTT CASSARSNNSPLHF
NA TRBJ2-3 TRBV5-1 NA TGCGCCAGCAGCACCGGGACGGTGGGGGATACGCAGTATTTT CASSTGTVGDTQYF
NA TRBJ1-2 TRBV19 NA TGTGCCAGTAGTATAGAGGGACGAGGGGATGGCTACACCTTC CASSIEGRGDGYTF
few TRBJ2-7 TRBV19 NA TGTGCCAGTAGTATAGGTACCGCCGAACCATACGAGCAGTACTTC CASSIGTAEPYEQYF
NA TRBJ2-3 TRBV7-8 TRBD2 TGTGCCAGCAGCCCTAGCGGGGGGGCCCGTACAGATACGCAGTATTTT CASSPSGGARTDTQYF
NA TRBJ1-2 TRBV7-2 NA TGTGCCAGCAGCCTCCGCAGGGGAAACTATGGCTACACCTTC CASSLRRGNYGYTF
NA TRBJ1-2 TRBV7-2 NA TGTGCCAGCAGCTCGTATTCGAGGGATAGAGGCTACACCTTC CASSSYSRDRGYTF
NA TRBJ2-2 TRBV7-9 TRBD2 TGTGCCAAGACTAGCGACTCCGGGGAGCTGTTTTTT CAKTSDSGELFF
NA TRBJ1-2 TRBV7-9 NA TGTGCCAGCAGCTTATCTACCAGGGGCTTGGGCTATGGCTACACCTTC CASSLSTRGLGYGYTF
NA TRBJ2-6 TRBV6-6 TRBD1 TGTGCCAGCAGTCCAGGGGGTTCTGGGGCCAACGTCCTGACTTTC CASSPGGSGANVLTF
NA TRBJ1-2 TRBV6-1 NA TGTGCCAGCAGTGAGCAGGCGACCTATGGCTACACCTTC CASSEQATYGYTF
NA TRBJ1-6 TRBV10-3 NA TGTGCCATCAGTGAGTCACGGGGGGCAGGGAATTCACCCCTCCACTTT CAISESRGAGNSPLHF
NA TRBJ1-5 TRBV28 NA TGTGCCAGCAGGCCCCCGAGCGGGGGTCGGGGTCAGCCCCAGCATTTT CASRPPSGGRGQPQHF
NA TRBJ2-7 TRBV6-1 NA TGTGCCAGCAGCCCTGGGGGCTCCTACGAGCAGTACTTC CASSPGGSYEQYF
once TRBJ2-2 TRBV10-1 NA TGCGCCAGCAGTGATGGGTCTAAGACCGGGGAGCTGTTTTTT CASSDGSKTGELFF
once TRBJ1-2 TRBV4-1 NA TGCGCCAGCAGCCAAGAGCGGCGATATGGCTACACCTTC CASSQERRYGYTF
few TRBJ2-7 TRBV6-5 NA TGTGCCAGCAGTTACTCGAGGGGTTCGTCCTACGAGCAGTACTTC CASSYSRGSSYEQYF
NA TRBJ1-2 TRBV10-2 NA TGCGCCAGCAGTGAGCAGACCCTTAATGGCTACACCTTC CASSEQTLNGYTF
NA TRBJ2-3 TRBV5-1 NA TGCGCCAGCAGCTTGAGGGCAGGGGGGTCGGATACGCAGTATTTT CASSLRAGGSDTQYF
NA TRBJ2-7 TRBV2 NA TGTGCCAGCAGTGGGAAATACGAGCAGTACTTC CASSGKYEQYF
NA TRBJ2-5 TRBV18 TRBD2 TGTGCCAGCTCACCACATAGCGGGGGGGAAGAGACCCAGTACTTC CASSPHSGGEETQYF
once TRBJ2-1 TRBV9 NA TGTGCCAGCAGCGTAGGAGGGTATGGCAATGAGCAGTTCTTC CASSVGGYGNEQFF
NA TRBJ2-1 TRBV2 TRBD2 TGTGCCACCCTGGGGACTAGCGGGAGCTATGAGCAGTTCTTC CATLGTSGSYEQFF
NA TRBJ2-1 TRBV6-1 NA TGTGCCAGCACTCCATCGGGACTGTCGAATGAGCAGTTCTTC CASTPSGLSNEQFF
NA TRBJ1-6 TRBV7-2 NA TGTGCCAGCAGCTTTAGCCAGGGAGGGTCACCCCTCCACTTT CASSFSQGGSPLHF
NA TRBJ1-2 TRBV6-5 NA TGTGCCAGCAGTTACAGTCGACAGGATGGCTACACCTTC CASSYSRQDGYTF
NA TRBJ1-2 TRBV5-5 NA TGTGCCAGCAGCTTGGATCCGGTTAACTATGGCTACACCTTC CASSLDPVNYGYTF
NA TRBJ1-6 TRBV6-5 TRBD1 TGTGCCAGCAGTTCCGGGACAGGGTTTTCACCCCTCCACTTT CASSSGTGFSPLHF
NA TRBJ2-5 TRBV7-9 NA TGTGCCAGCAGCTTAGGTTTAACCGGGGAGACCCAGTACTTC CASSLGLTGETQYF
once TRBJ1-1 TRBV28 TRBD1 TGTGCCAGCAGTTTGGACAGGGGGCGTATTGAAGCTTTCTTT CASSLDRGRIEAFF
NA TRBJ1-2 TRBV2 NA TGTGCCAGCAGTGTTGAGGGGGTGGGCTATGGCTACACCTTC CASSVEGVGYGYTF